This T cell receptor (beta chain) was sequenced in a study of blood T cell repertoires in COVID-19. Study information: Samples taken during acute and convalescent COVID-19 were collected in the United States, Italy and Spain. T cells, B-cell-depleted T cells, or PBMCs supplied cDNA or gDNA.

Original handling: Amplified reference gene primers provided the basis for estimating nucleated cell counts. Method: immunoSEQ multiplex PCR; TCRdb's copy keeps in-frame clones and lacks some. From that table come the V and J calls and clone size; the DNA was used to work out D and trimming. The table shows about 140,000 clones, with approximately 88% occurring only once. Germline V lookup: CDR1 WNHNN, CDR2 SYGVQD (reference sequence). V was trimmed by 4 bases and J by 10 bases, leaving 14 bases between them. The CDR3 totals 14 residues. The chain carries TRBV10-1 and TRBJ1-6; D call uncertain. The receptor was derived from a woman aged 45 to 65 with acute or convalescent COVID-19. Sequencing was carried out using peripheral blood. The CDR3 nucleotides are TGCGCCAGCAGTGCGGTTGCGGGGTACTCACCCCTCCACTTT. Residues: CASSAVAGYSPLHF.